This entry features one T cell receptor (beta chain) sequence. The target antigen is unknown. A read error is likely, as this CDR3 ends without the conserved phenylalanine or tryptophan. The entry originates in a study of T-cell reconstitution after alpha-beta-depleted transplantation in children. Notes on the study in general: Reports say that about two months after transplant, the alpha-beta T cells came out of several hundred graft clones that had expanded. Surviving thymic progenitors and recipient T cells were the source of high TCRbeta diversity at day 60 in some patients. Newly produced T cells mostly provided counts and TCRbeta diversity after one year, as hyperexpanded clones declined.

The CDR3 length is 16 residues. Germline assignment: CDR1 MDHEN and CDR2 SYDVKM. V was trimmed by 4 bases and J by 0 bases, leaving 14 bases between them. The TCRbeta library was prepared with unique molecular identifiers. One entry per CDR3 protein, called by TCRdb with MiXCR from the PCR reads. The sample lists about a million distinct CDR3 sequences; under 30% were seen once. The sequences come from PBMCs, mostly from graft donor cells, collected 360 days after TCRalphabeta/CD19-depleted stem cell transplant. The J gene is TRBJ2-3, the V gene TRBV28, with unresolved D. This TCR derives from a boy less than two years old who had a stem cell transplant for SCID, so the T cells may come from the graft donor. The DNA for the CDR3 is TGTGCCAGCAGTTCCCCCGCCCCCCCTAGCACAGATACGCAGTATTAT. Protein: CASSSPAPPSTDTQYY.